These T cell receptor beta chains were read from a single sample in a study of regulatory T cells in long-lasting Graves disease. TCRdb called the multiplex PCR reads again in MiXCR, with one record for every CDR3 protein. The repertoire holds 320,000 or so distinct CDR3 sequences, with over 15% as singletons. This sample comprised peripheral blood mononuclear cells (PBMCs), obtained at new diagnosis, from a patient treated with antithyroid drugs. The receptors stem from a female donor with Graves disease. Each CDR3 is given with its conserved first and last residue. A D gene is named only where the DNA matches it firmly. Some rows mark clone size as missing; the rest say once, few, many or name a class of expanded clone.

CDR3nt: TGCGCCAGCAGCTTCCAGGACGGGGACCAAGAGACCCAGTACTTC; CDR3aa: CASSFQDGDQETQYF; d_gene: .; len: 15; v_gene: TRBV5-1; abundance: few; j_gene: TRBJ2-5
CDR3nt: TGTGCCAGCAGCCAACAGGGGAACTATGGCTACACCTTC; CDR3aa: CASSQQGNYGYTF; d_gene: TRBD1; len: 13; v_gene: TRBV12-3/TRBV12-4; abundance: many; j_gene: TRBJ1-2
CDR3nt: TGTGCCAGCAGCGAACGTACTACCGGGGAGCTGTTTTTT; CDR3aa: CASSERTTGELFF; d_gene: .; len: 13; v_gene: TRBV28; abundance: .; j_gene: TRBJ2-2
CDR3nt: TGCAGTGCCTCCTCAGGGGCAGGGAGAACAGATACGCAGTATTTT; CDR3aa: CSASSGAGRTDTQYF; d_gene: .; len: 15; v_gene: TRBV20-1; abundance: many; j_gene: TRBJ2-3
CDR3nt: TGTGCCAGCAGTTTGCCCGGGACAGGCGGGTCACCCCTCCACTTT; CDR3aa: CASSLPGTGGSPLHF; d_gene: TRBD1; len: 15; v_gene: TRBV28; abundance: once; j_gene: TRBJ1-6
CDR3nt: TGTGCCAGCAGCCCTAAGCAGTTCTTC; CDR3aa: CASSPKQFF; d_gene: .; len: 9; v_gene: TRBV2; abundance: many; j_gene: TRBJ2-1
CDR3nt: TGTGCCAGCAGGGGAGTCGGACATTCCTCGCTCGGGGGTCTAGTAAATACGCAGTATTTT; CDR3aa: CASRGVGHSSLGGLVNTQYF; d_gene: .; len: 20; v_gene: TRBV12-3/TRBV12-4; abundance: many; j_gene: TRBJ2-3
CDR3nt: TGTGCCAGCAACCCTAGCGGGAGGTCCAGGGACATTCAGTACTTC; CDR3aa: CASNPSGRSRDIQYF; d_gene: TRBD2; len: 15; v_gene: TRBV2; abundance: many; j_gene: TRBJ2-4
CDR3nt: TGTGCCAGCAGTTGGGCCTTAGCGGGGCAAGAGACCCAGTACTTC; CDR3aa: CASSWALAGQETQYF; d_gene: TRBD2; len: 15; v_gene: TRBV28; abundance: .; j_gene: TRBJ2-5
CDR3nt: TGTGCCAGCAGTTCGCCAAATGGCCTGAACACTGAAGCTTTCTTT; CDR3aa: CASSSPNGLNTEAFF; d_gene: .; len: 15; v_gene: TRBV6-5; abundance: .; j_gene: TRBJ1-1
CDR3nt: TGTGCCAGCAGTGAGGCAGGGATCAACACTGAAGCTTTCTTT; CDR3aa: CASSEAGINTEAFF; d_gene: .; len: 14; v_gene: TRBV2; abundance: few; j_gene: TRBJ1-1
CDR3nt: TGTGCCAGCAGTGAAGCTGCGGGAGGGTGGACAGATACGCAGTATTTT; CDR3aa: CASSEAAGGWTDTQYF; d_gene: TRBD2; len: 16; v_gene: TRBV12-3/TRBV12-4; abundance: .; j_gene: TRBJ2-3
CDR3nt: TGTGCCGGCAGCTTGGGGGGGCAAGGCAATGAGCAGTTCTTC; CDR3aa: CAGSLGGQGNEQFF; d_gene: .; len: 14; v_gene: TRBV5-4; abundance: .; j_gene: TRBJ2-1
CDR3nt: TGTGCCAGCAGCAACCGGGACAGGGGAAACACCATATCTTTT; CDR3aa: CASSNRDRGNTISF; d_gene: TRBD1; len: 14; v_gene: TRBV11-2; abundance: .; j_gene: TRBJ1-3
CDR3nt: TGTGCCAGCAGCTCCCGGGACAGTTCCTACAATGAGCAGTTCTTC; CDR3aa: CASSSRDSSYNEQFF; d_gene: TRBD1; len: 15; v_gene: TRBV5-5; abundance: many; j_gene: TRBJ2-1
CDR3nt: TGTGCTAGTGGTTTCCCAGGGGGGGGCTACGAGCAGTACTTC; CDR3aa: CASGFPGGGYEQYF; d_gene: .; len: 14; v_gene: TRBV12-5; abundance: .; j_gene: TRBJ2-7
CDR3nt: TGTGCCAGCAGTTTATTTTATGGGAACAATGAGCAGTTCTTC; CDR3aa: CASSLFYGNNEQFF; d_gene: .; len: 14; v_gene: TRBV27; abundance: many; j_gene: TRBJ2-1
CDR3nt: TGTGCCAGCAGACGAGTCCCAACTAATGAAAAACTGTTTTTT; CDR3aa: CASRRVPTNEKLFF; d_gene: .; len: 14; v_gene: TRBV6-2/TRBV6-3; abundance: many; j_gene: TRBJ1-4
CDR3nt: TGTGCCAGCAGCGTAGAAGGGACAGTTTACAATGAGCAGTTCTTC; CDR3aa: CASSVEGTVYNEQFF; d_gene: TRBD1; len: 15; v_gene: TRBV9; abundance: many; j_gene: TRBJ2-1
CDR3nt: TGCAGTGCTAGAGACGGAACAGAACAAGAGACCCAGTACTTC; CDR3aa: CSARDGTEQETQYF; d_gene: .; len: 14; v_gene: TRBV20-1; abundance: many; j_gene: TRBJ2-5
CDR3nt: TGCAGCGTCTTTGGGCAGGATCTGTTCGGCTACACCTTC; CDR3aa: CSVFGQDLFGYTF; d_gene: .; len: 13; v_gene: TRBV29-1; abundance: many; j_gene: TRBJ1-2
CDR3nt: TGTGCCAGCAGCGTGAGACCGCGCGAGCAGTACTTC; CDR3aa: CASSVRPREQYF; d_gene: .; len: 12; v_gene: TRBV3-1; abundance: many; j_gene: TRBJ2-7
CDR3nt: TGCAGTGCTAGAGTGGGTCGGGCTGGAAACACCATATATTTT; CDR3aa: CSARVGRAGNTIYF; d_gene: .; len: 14; v_gene: TRBV20-1; abundance: .; j_gene: TRBJ1-3
CDR3nt: TGCGCCAGCAGCCCAACAGGGAGAGACACCATATATTTT; CDR3aa: CASSPTGRDTIYF; d_gene: .; len: 13; v_gene: TRBV5-1; abundance: .; j_gene: TRBJ1-3
CDR3nt: TGTGCCAGCAGTTACACAGCGGGTTACTCCTACGAGCAGTACTTC; CDR3aa: CASSYTAGYSYEQYF; d_gene: .; len: 15; v_gene: TRBV6-2/TRBV6-3; abundance: many; j_gene: TRBJ2-7
CDR3nt: TGTGCCAGCACCTCCCCTCAGCCCCTCAGGGACTATGGCTACACCTTC; CDR3aa: CASTSPQPLRDYGYTF; d_gene: .; len: 16; v_gene: TRBV28; abundance: once; j_gene: TRBJ1-2